There are a few counts of the clone carrying this T cell receptor beta chain. Its antigen is as yet unknown. In the ophthalmopathy cohort, Clinical Activity Score was at least 3, NOSPECS grade at least 4, and duration under 3 months. Any patient presenting with uncontrolled infection, other autoimmune disease, pregnancy or lactation was left out. It was 8.5 to 10 ml of fresh peripheral blood that supplied the PBMCs. Germline CDR1 MNHEY, CDR2 SVGEGT. The CDR3 contains 15 residues. The ends were cut back, 7 bases at V and 2 bases at J, with 12 bases in the middle. Amplified regions were TCR beta CDR3 sequences from RNA transcripts. HTBI primers were employed in a first-round RT-PCR of the TCR CDR3. One entry per CDR3 protein results from TCRdb running MiXCR on the multiplex PCR reads. The sample gives some 350,000 distinct CDR3 sequences, roughly 13% of which show up once; about a third is in the top ten.

The data belong to a study of T cells in Graves' hyperthyroidism and ophthalmopathy. General observations from the study: Most thyroid clonotypes expanded above 0.001 appeared in blood too.

The chain joins TRBV6-2 or TRBV6-3 to TRBJ2-6; D may be TRBD2 (5 bases). What was sequenced was blood. The TCR was taken from a woman between 40 and 55 years old with Graves' ophthalmopathy. The CDR3 protein is CASTSDGAGANVLTF. CDR3 DNA sequence: TGTGCCAGCACTTCGGACGGGGCTGGGGCCAACGTCCTGACTTTC.